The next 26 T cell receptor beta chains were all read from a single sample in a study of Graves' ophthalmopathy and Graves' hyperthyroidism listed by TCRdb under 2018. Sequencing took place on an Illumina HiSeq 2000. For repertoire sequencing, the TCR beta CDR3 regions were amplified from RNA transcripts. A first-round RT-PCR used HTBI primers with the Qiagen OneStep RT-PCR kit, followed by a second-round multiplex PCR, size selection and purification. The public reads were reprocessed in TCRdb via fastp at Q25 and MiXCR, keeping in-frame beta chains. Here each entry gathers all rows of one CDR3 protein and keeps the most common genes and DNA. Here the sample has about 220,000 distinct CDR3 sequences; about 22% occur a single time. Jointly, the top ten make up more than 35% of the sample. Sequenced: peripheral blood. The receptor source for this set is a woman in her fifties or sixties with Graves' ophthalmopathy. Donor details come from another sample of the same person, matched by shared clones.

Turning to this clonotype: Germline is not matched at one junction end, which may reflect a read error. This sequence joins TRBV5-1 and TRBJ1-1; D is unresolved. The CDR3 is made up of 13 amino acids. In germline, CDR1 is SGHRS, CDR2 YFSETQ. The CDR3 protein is CASSLARYTKAFF. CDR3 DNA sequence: TGCGCCAGCAGCCTTGCTCGGTACACTAAAGCTTTCTTT.

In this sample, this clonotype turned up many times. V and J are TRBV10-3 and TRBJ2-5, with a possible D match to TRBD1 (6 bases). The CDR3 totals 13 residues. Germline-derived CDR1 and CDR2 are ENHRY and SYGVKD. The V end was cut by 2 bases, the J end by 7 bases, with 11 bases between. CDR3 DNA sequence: TGTGCCATCAGTGAGCAGGGGATTGGGACCCAGTACTTC. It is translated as CAISEQGIGTQYF.

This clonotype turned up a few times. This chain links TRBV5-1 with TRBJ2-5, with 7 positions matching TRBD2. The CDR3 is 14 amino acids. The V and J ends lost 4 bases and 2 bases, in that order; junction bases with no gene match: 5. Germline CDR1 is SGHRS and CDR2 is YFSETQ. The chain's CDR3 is CASSPGGPQETQYF. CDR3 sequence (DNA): TGCGCCAGCAGCCCGGGGGGACCACAAGAGACCCAGTACTTC.

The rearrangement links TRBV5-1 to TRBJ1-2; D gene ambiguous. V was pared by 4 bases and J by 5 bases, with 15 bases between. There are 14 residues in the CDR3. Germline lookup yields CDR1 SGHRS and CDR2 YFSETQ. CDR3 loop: CASSQARWGYGYTF. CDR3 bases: TGCGCCAGCAGCCAAGCTCGGTGGGGATATGGCTACACCTTC.

For the CDR3, the DNA is TGTGCCAGCAGTTTCGTGGACAATCAAGAGACCCAGTACTTC. Translation gives CASSFVDNQETQYF. This chain links TRBV12-3 or TRBV12-4 with TRBJ2-5, with D perhaps matching TRBD1 (5 bases). CDR3 size: 14 residues. V was trimmed by 3 bases and J by 2 bases, leaving 10 bases between them.

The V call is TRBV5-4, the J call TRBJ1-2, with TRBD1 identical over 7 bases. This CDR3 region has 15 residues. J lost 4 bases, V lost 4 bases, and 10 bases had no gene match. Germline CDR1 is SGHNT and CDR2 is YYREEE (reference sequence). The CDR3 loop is CASSAPRGTAYGYTF. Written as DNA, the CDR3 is TGTGCCAGCAGCGCCCCCCGCGGGACAGCCTATGGCTACACCTTC.

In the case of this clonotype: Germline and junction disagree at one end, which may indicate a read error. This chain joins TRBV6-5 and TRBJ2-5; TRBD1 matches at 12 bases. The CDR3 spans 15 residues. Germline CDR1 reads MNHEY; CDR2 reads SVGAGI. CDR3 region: CAISWDRGRGETQYF. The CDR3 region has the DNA TGTGCCATCAGTTGGGACAGGGGGCGCGGTGAGACCCAGTACTTC.

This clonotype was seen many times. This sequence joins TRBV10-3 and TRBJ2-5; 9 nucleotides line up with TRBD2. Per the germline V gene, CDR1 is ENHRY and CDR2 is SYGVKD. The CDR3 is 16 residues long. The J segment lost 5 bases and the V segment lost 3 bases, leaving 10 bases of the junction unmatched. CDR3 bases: TGTGCCATCAGTGAAGCGGGGGGCAGGATTGGCGAGACCCAGTACTTC. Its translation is CAISEAGGRIGETQYF.

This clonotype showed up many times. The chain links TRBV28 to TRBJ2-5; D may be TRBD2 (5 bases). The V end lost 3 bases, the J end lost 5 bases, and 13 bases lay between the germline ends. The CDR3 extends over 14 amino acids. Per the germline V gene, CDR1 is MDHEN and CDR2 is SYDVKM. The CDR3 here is CASSFGSRAETQYF. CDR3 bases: TGTGCCAGCAGTTTCGGTTCGAGGGCCGAGACCCAGTACTTC.

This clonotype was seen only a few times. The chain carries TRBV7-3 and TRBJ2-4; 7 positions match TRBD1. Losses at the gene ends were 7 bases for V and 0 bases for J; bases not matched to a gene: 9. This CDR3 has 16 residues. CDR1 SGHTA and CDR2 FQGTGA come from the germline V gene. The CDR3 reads CASTRGRTVAKNIQYF. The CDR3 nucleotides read TGTGCCAGCACTAGGGGGCGGACGGTAGCCAAAAACATTCAGTACTTC.

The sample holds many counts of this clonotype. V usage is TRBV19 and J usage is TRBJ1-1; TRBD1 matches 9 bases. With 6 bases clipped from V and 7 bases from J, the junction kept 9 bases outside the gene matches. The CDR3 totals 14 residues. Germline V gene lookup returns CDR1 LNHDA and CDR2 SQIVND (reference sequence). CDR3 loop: CASSLKQGAREAFF. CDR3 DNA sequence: TGTGCCAGTAGCCTAAAACAGGGGGCGCGTGAAGCTTTCTTT.

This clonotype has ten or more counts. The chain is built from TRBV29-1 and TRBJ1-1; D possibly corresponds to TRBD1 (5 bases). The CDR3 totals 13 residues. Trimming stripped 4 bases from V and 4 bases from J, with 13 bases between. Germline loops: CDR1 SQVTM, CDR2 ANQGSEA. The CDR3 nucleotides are TGCAGCGTTGCGCTGACAGCGAGCACTGAAGCTTTCTTT. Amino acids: CSVALTASTEAFF. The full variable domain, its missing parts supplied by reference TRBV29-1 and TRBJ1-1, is SAVISQKPSRDICQRGTSLTIQCQVDSQVTMMFWYRQQPGQSLTLIATANQGSEATYESGFVIDKFPISRPNLTFSTLTVSNMSPEDSSIYLCSVALTASTEAFFGQGTRLTVV.

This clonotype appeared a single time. The CDR3 DNA follows: TGTGCCAGCGGAGGTGGATATGGCTACACCTTC. It encodes CASGGGYGYTF. J is TRBJ1-2 and V is TRBV6-1; D unresolved. The CDR3 covers 11 residues. Trimming left V 8 bases short and J 5 bases short, with 9 bases between. In germline, CDR1 is MNHNS, CDR2 SASEGT.

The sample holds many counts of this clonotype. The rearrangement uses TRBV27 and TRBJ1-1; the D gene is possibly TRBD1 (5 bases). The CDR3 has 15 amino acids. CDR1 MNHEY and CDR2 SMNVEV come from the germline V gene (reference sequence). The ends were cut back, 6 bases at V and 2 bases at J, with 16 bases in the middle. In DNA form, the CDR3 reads TGTGCCAGCAGACTAGCCGCCAGGGTTAACACTGAAGCTTTCTTT. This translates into CASRLAARVNTEAFF.

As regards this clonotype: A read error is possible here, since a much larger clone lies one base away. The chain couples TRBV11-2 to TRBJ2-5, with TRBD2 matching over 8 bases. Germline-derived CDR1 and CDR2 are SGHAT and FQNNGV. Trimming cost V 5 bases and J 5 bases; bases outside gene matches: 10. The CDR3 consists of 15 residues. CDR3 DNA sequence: TGTGCCAGCAGCCCCTTTGCGGGAGGCGTGGAGACCCAGTACTTC. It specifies CASSPFAGGVETQYF.

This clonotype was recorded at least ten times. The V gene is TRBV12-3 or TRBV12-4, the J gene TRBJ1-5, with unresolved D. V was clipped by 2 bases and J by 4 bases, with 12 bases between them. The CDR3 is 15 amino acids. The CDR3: CASSLKGRWNQPQHF. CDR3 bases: TGTGCCAGCAGTTTAAAGGGAAGGTGGAATCAGCCCCAGCATTTT.

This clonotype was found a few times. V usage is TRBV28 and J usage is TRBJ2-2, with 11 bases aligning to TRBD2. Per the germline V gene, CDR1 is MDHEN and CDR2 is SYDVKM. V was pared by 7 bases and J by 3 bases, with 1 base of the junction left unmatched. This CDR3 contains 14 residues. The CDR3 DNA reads TGTGCCAGCAAACTAGCGGGAGACACCGGGGAGCTGTTTTTT. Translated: CASKLAGDTGELFF. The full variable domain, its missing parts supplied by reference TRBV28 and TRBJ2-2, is DVKVTQSSRYLVKRTGEKVFLECVQDMDHENMFWYRQDPGLGLRLIYFSYDVKMKEKGDIPEGYSVSREKKERFSLILESASTNQTSMYLCASKLAGDTGELFFGEGSRLTVL.

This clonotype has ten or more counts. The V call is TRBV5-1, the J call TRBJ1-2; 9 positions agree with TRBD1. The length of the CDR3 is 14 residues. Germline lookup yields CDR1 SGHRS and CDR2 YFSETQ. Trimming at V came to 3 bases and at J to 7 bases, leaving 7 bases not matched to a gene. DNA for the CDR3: TGCGCCAGCAGCTCATATACAGGGGGCACTGGCTACACCTTC. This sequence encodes CASSSYTGGTGYTF.

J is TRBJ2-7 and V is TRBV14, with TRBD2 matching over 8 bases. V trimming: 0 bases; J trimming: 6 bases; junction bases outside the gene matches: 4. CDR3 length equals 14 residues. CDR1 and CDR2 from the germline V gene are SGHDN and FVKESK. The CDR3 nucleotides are TGTGCCAGCAGCCAAGAAGCGGGAGTCTCCGAGCAGTACTTC. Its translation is CASSQEAGVSEQYF.

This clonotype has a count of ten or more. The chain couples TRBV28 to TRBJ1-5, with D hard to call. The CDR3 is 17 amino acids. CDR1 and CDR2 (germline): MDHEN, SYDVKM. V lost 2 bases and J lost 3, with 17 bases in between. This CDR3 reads CASSLIWGGRDNQPQHF. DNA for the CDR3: TGTGCCAGCAGTTTAATTTGGGGTGGGAGAGACAATCAGCCCCAGCATTTT. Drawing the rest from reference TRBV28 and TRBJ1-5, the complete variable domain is DVKVTQSSRYLVKRTGEKVFLECVQDMDHENMFWYRQDPGLGLRLIYFSYDVKMKEKGDIPEGYSVSREKKERFSLILESASTNQTSMYLCASSLIWGGRDNQPQHFGDGTRLSIL.

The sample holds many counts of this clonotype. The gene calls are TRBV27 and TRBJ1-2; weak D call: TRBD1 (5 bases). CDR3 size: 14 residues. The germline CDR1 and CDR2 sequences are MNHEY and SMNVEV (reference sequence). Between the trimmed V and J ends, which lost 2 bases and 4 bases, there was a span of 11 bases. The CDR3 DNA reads TGTGCCAGCAGTTTAAACCCAGGGTTCTATGGCTACACCTTC. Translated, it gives CASSLNPGFYGYTF.

CDR3 amino acids: CASSLVGLETQYF. CDR3 nucleotide sequence: TGCGCCAGCAGCTTGGTGGGTTTGGAGACCCAGTACTTC. The chain joins TRBV5-1 to TRBJ2-5; D is ambiguous. The CDR3 loop spans 13 amino acids. Germline V gene sequence: CDR1 SGHRS, CDR2 YFSETQ. V was clipped by 0 bases and J by 5 bases, with 8 bases between them.

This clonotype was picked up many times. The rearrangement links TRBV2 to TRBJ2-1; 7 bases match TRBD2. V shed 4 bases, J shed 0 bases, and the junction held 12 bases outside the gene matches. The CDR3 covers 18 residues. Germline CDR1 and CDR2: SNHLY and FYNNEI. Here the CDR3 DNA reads TGTGCCAGCAGTGCTAGCCTACCGGGAGGACACTCCTACAATGAGCAGTTCTTC. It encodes CASSASLPGGHSYNEQFF.

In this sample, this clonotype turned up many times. The CDR3, as DNA: TGTGCCAGCAGTTACTCAGCGGTCCAAGAGACCCAGTACTTC. Protein sequence: CASSYSAVQETQYF. The chain couples TRBV6-5 to TRBJ2-5; D perhaps matches TRBD2 (5 bases). CDR1 is MNHEY and CDR2 is SVGAGI in the germline V gene. The V end lost 0 bases, the J end lost 1 base, and 6 bases lay between the germline ends. This CDR3 comprises 14 residues.

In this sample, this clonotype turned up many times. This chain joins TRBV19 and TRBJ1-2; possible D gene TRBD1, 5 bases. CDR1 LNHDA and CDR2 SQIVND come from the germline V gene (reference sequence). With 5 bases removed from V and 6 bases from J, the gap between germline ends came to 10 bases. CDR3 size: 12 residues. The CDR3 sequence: CASSGPTDGYTF. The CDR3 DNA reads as TGTGCCAGTAGTGGACCGACAGATGGCTACACCTTC.

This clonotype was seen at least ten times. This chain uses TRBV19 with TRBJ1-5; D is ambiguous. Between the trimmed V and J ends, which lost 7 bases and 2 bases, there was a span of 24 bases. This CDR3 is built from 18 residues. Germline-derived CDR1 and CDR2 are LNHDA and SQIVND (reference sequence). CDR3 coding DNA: TGTGCCAGTACCTTTGCGTGGAGGGTGTTTTCGGGCAATCAGCCCCAGCATTTT. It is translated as CASTFAWRVFSGNQPQHF.